This TCR beta chain was captured in a study of long-term antiretroviral therapy in people with HIV. Germline V gene data show CDR1 as MGHRA and CDR2 as YSYEKL. The V and J ends lost 0 bases and 0 bases respectively, with 14 bases between them. The CDR3 length is 17 residues. On this clone: Its specificity is unknown.

A v3.0 immunoSEQ assay was performed at survey level. TCRdb keeps only in-frame clones here, not all; method: immunoSEQ multiplex PCR. The sample holds more than 20,000 clones, approximately 86% seen once. Notes on the study in general: Among HIV repertoires, CDR3 length ranges were narrower than those of controls.

This specimen was unsorted PBMCs, taken roughly 4 years after starting antiretroviral therapy. The TCR originated in a young man with HIV. The chain employs TRBV4-1 and TRBJ1-1; perhaps TRBD1 as D (5 bases). CDR3 DNA sequence: TGCGCCAGCAGCCAAGATCTAGCAGGGATCATGAACACTGAAGCTTTCTTT. Translated, it gives CASSQDLAGIMNTEAFF.